This T cell receptor (beta chain) is drawn from a study of T cell changes during pregnancy in multiple sclerosis. With 11 bases clipped from V and 0 bases from J, the junction kept 11 bases outside the gene matches. This CDR3 has 15 residues. CDR1 and CDR2 (germline): MNHEY, SVGAGI. The repertoire was sequenced with immunoSEQ multiplex PCR; TCRdb's copy has only in-frame clones and lacks some. The table has about 94,000 clones, approximately 95% seen once. The receptor was derived from a female donor with multiple sclerosis, enrolled in a pregnancy study. The sequencing used peripheral blood, collected after pregnancy. The J gene is TRBJ2-3, the V gene TRBV6-5, with TRBD2 identical over 7 bases. CDR3 amino acids: CACGEGLISTDTQYF. CDR3 nucleotide sequence: TGTGCCTGCGGGGAGGGTTTAATAAGCACAGATACGCAGTATTTT.